Below, 14 T cell receptor beta chains from the same sample are listed, as sequenced in a study of T-cell memory formation after mild COVID-19. MiXCR, run by TCRdb on the 5' RACE reads, gives a single entry per CDR3 protein. The data show around 180,000 distinct CDR3 sequences, 16% seen once. Sequenced sample: PBMCs or a T cell subset sorted from them (not recorded which). The receptors here all came from an adult woman who had mild COVID-19 (a few samples of this study predate the infection). Cell type and time point are not known.

The chain couples TRBV12-3 or TRBV12-4 to TRBJ1-2; D is ambiguous. CDR3 size: 13 residues. With 1 base removed from V and 8 bases from J, the gap between germline ends came to 11 bases. CDR3 protein: CASSLVNGLGYTF. The CDR3 DNA reads TGTGCCAGCAGTTTAGTAAACGGCCTAGGCTACACCTTC.

The genes are TRBV12-3 or TRBV12-4 and TRBJ1-2, with no clear D. CDR3 length: 16 amino acids. V was clipped by 1 base and J by 0 bases, with 12 bases between them. Here the CDR3 reads CASSLVSGRPNYGYTF. CDR3 bases: TGTGCCAGCAGTTTAGTCTCCGGGAGGCCTAACTATGGCTACACCTTC.

The CDR3 loop reads CASSVGGQRETVFYGYTF. CDR3 in DNA: TGTGCCAGCAGCGTAGGGGGTCAGCGGGAGACGGTGTTCTATGGCTACACCTTC. The rearrangement uses TRBV9 and TRBJ1-2; D is ambiguous. Per germline, CDR1 SGDLS and CDR2 YYNGEE. This CDR3 comprises 18 residues. Trimming cost V 0 bases and J 4 bases, with 22 bases left between them.

The V and J genes are TRBV7-9 and TRBJ1-1; D gene unclear. CDR1 is SEHNR, CDR2 FQNEAQ, per germline (reference sequence). V shed 1 base and J shed 0 bases, with 15 bases lying between them. The CDR3 extends over 17 amino acids. The CDR3 is CASSLGGGRTMNTEAFF. In DNA, the CDR3 is TGTGCCAGCAGCTTAGGAGGTGGACGGACCATGAACACTGAAGCTTTCTTT.

The J gene is TRBJ1-1, the V gene TRBV15; perhaps TRBD1 as D (6 bases). The V end was cut by 0 bases, the J end by 8 bases, with 16 bases between. The CDR3 sequence is 15 residues long. The germline V gene has CDR1 LNHNV and CDR2 YYDKDF (reference sequence). CDR3 loop: CATSRDAGAPREAFF. CDR3 nucleotides: TGTGCCACCAGCAGAGATGCAGGGGCCCCACGGGAAGCTTTCTTT.

This clonotype has only a few counts. J is TRBJ1-2 and V is TRBV18, with TRBD1 as a possible D gene (6 bases). The CDR3 consists of 16 residues. The germline gives CDR1 KGHSH, CDR2 LQKENI. The germline V and J ends were trimmed by 6 bases and 4 bases, with 21 bases remaining between them. In DNA, the CDR3 is TGTGCCAGCTCCCCGGGGGCCGCCGAAAAGGGCTATGGCTACACCTTC. Translated: CASSPGAAEKGYGYTF.

This rearrangement joins TRBV3-1 to TRBJ1-3; D is undetermined. Per germline, CDR1 LGHDT and CDR2 YNNKEL (reference sequence). This CDR3 is built from 14 residues. V was shortened by 1 base and J by 5 bases, with 9 bases between the two germline ends. Here the CDR3 DNA reads TGTGCCAGCAGCCAAGCGTGGAGCAGAAACACCATATATTTT. Translated: CASSQAWSRNTIYF.

The genes are TRBV12-3 or TRBV12-4 and TRBJ2-2; D uncertain. The CDR3 consists of 13 residues. Trimming took 7 bases from V and 5 from J, leaving 11 bases between them. CDR3 region: CASISGPTGELFF. The CDR3 DNA follows: TGTGCCAGCATTTCGGGCCCGACCGGGGAGCTGTTTTTT.

The chain recombines TRBV30 with TRBJ2-1; TRBD2 matches at 8 bases. Germline CDR1 is GTSNPN and CDR2 is SVGIG (reference sequence). Trimming at V came to 0 bases and at J to 2 bases, leaving 6 bases not matched to a gene. The CDR3 loop spans 16 amino acids. The CDR3: CAWSVLGSGTYNEQFF. Written as DNA, the CDR3 is TGTGCCTGGAGTGTACTCGGTAGCGGGACCTACAATGAGCAGTTCTTC.

This clonotype was seen more than once but under ten times. V usage is TRBV24-1 and J usage is TRBJ2-2; the D is unclear. The CDR3 has 14 residues. Germline assignment: CDR1 KGHDR and CDR2 SFDVKD. Between the trimmed V and J ends, which lost 10 bases and 1 base, there was a span of 12 bases. This chain's CDR3 is CATQVVGNTGELFF. CDR3 DNA: TGTGCCACTCAGGTCGTCGGGAACACCGGGGAGCTGTTTTTT.

The rearrangement links TRBV7-3 to TRBJ2-1; 8 bases fit TRBD2. The CDR3 loop spans 16 amino acids. The J segment lost 6 bases and the V segment lost 5 bases, leaving 12 bases of the junction unmatched. Germline V lookup: CDR1 SGHTA, CDR2 FQGTGA. CDR3 residues: CASSPTGAGVANEQFF. In DNA, the CDR3 is TGTGCCAGCAGCCCCACCGGAGCGGGGGTTGCCAATGAGCAGTTCTTC.

The genes are TRBV2 and TRBJ1-5; no firm D call. The germline V and J ends were trimmed by 7 bases and 0 bases, with 7 bases remaining between them. CDR3 length: 13 amino acids. Germline V lookup: CDR1 SNHLY, CDR2 FYNNEI. The DNA of the CDR3 is TGTGCCAGCAAAGACGGTAGCAATCAGCCCCAGCATTTT. Translating gives CASKDGSNQPQHF.

There are a few counts of this clonotype. The DNA for the CDR3 is TGTGCCAGCAGCTTTCCTAGGACAGGGTGGGACGAGCAGTACTTC. This translates into CASSFPRTGWDEQYF. The chain couples TRBV5-5 to TRBJ2-7; 8 bases are shared with TRBD1. V was pared by 2 bases and J by 5 bases, with 9 bases of the junction left unmatched. Germline V CDR1 and CDR2: SGHKS, YYEKEE (reference sequence). The CDR3 length is 15 residues.

This chain joins TRBV2 and TRBJ2-3; a weak D match, TRBD2 (5 bases). Germline V lookup: CDR1 SNHLY, CDR2 FYNNEI. The CDR3 spans 15 residues. V lost 6 bases to trimming and J lost 0 bases, with 13 bases between them. The CDR3 nucleotides are TGTGCCAGCAGGAGACGGCTAGCCAGCACAGATACGCAGTATTTT. Protein sequence: CASRRRLASTDTQYF.